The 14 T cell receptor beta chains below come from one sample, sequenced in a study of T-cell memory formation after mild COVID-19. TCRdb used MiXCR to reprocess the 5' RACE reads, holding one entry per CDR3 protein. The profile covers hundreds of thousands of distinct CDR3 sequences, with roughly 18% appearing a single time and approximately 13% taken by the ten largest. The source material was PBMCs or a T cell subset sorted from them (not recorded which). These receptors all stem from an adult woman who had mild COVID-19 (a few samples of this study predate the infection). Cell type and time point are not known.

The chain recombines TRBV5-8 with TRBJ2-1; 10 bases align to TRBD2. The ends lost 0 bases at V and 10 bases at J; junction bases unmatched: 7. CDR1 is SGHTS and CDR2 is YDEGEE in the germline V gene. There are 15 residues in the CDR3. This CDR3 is CASSLGQRGGREQFF. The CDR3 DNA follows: TGTGCCAGCAGCTTGGGGCAGCGGGGGGGCAGGGAGCAGTTCTTC.

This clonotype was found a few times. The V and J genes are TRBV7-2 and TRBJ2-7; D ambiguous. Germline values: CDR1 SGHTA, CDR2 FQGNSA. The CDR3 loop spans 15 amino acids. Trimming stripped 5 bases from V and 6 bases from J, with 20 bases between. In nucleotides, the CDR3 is TGTGCCAGCAGCCCTTCTCGTCGGACGTCCCGCGAGCAGTACTTC. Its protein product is CASSPSRRTSREQYF.

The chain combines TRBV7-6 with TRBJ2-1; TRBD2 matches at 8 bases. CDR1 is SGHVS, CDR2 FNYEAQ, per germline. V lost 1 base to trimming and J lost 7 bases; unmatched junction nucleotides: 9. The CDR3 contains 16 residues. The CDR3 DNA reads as TGTGCCAGCAGCTTAGAGTCTAGCGGGCTCACAAATGAGCAGTTCTTC. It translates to CASSLESSGLTNEQFF.

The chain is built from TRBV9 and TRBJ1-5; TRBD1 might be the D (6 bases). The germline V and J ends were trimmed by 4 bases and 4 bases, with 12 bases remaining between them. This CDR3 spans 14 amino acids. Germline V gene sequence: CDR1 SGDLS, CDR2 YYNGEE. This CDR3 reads CASSRTGYNQPQHF. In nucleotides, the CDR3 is TGTGCCAGCAGCCGAACAGGGTATAATCAGCCCCAGCATTTT.

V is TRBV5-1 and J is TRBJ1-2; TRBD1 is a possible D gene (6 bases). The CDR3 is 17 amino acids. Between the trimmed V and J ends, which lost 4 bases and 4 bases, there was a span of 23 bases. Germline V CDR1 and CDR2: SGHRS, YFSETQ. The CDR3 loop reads CASSSGTLALHVYGYTF. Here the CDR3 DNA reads TGCGCCAGCAGCAGCGGGACACTCGCTTTACACGTCTATGGCTACACCTTC.

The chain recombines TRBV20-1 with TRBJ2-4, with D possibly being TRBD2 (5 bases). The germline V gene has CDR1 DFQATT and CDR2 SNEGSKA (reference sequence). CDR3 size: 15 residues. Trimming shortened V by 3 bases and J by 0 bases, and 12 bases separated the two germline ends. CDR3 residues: CSARSVSGAKNIQYF. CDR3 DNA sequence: TGCAGTGCTAGGTCTGTGAGCGGAGCCAAAAACATTCAGTACTTC.

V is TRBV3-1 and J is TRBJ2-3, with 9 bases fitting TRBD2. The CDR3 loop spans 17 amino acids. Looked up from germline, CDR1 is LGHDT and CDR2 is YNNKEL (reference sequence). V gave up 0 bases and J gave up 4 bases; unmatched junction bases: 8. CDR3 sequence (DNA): TGTGCCAGCAGCCAAGAAACACGGAGCGGGGGGCCAGATACGCAGTATTTT. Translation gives CASSQETRSGGPDTQYF.

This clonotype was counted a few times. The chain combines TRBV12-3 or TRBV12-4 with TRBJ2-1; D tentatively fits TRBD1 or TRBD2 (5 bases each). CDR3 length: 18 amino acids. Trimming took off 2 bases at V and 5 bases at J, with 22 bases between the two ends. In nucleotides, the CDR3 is TGTGCCAGCAGTTTAAGGGCTTTGGCTCCCCGAGGGGACAATGAGCAGTTCTTC. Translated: CASSLRALAPRGDNEQFF.

CDR3 amino acids: CASSQDTGEGAFF. In nucleotides, the CDR3 is TGCGCCAGCAGCCAAGATACAGGGGAGGGAGCTTTCTTT. The gene calls are TRBV4-1 and TRBJ1-1; TRBD1 matches 7 bases. This CDR3 spans 13 amino acids. V lost 0 bases to trimming and J lost 10 bases; unmatched junction nucleotides: 5. The germline V gene has CDR1 MGHRA and CDR2 YSYEKL.

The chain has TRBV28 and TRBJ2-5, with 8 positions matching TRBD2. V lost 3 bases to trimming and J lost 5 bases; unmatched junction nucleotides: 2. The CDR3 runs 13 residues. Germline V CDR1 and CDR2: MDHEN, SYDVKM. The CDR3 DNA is TGTGCCAGCAGTTTTAAGCGGGAGGAGACCCAGTACTTC. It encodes CASSFKREETQYF. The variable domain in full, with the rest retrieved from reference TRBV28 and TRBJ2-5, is DVKVTQSSRYLVKRTGEKVFLECVQDMDHENMFWYRQDPGLGLRLIYFSYDVKMKEKGDIPEGYSVSREKKERFSLILESASTNQTSMYLCASSFKREETQYFGPGTRLLVL.

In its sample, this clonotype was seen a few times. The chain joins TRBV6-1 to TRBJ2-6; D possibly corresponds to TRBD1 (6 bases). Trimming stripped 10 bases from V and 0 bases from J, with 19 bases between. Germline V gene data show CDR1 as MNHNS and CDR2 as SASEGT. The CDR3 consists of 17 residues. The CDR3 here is CAIHRAHLGSGANVLTF. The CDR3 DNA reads TGTGCCATCCACAGGGCTCATCTCGGCTCTGGGGCCAACGTCCTGACTTTC.

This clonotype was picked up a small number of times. Here the CDR3 reads CASTPPDRSYEQYF. CDR3 nucleotides: TGTGCCAGCACCCCCCCGGACCGTTCCTACGAGCAGTACTTC. The chain carries TRBV7-2 and TRBJ2-7; no firm D call. The ends were cut back, 7 bases at V and 1 base at J, with 14 bases in the middle. Per germline, CDR1 SGHTA and CDR2 FQGNSA. There are 14 residues in the CDR3.

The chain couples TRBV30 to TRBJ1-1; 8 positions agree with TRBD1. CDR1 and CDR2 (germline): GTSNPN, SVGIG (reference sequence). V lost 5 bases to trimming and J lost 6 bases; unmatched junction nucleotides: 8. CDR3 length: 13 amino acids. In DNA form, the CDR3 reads TGTGCCTGGGGGGCCGACAGGGGCGCTGAAGCTTTCTTT. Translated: CAWGADRGAEAFF.

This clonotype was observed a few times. CDR3 coding DNA: TGTGCCAGCAGCCTAGGGGACATCACCTACGAGCAGTACTTC. Translating gives CASSLGDITYEQYF. V is TRBV5-5 and J is TRBJ2-7; perhaps TRBD1 as D (6 bases). The CDR3 totals 14 residues. The germline V and J ends were trimmed by 4 bases and 2 bases, with 13 bases remaining between them. Germline CDR1 and CDR2: SGHKS and YYEKEE (reference sequence).